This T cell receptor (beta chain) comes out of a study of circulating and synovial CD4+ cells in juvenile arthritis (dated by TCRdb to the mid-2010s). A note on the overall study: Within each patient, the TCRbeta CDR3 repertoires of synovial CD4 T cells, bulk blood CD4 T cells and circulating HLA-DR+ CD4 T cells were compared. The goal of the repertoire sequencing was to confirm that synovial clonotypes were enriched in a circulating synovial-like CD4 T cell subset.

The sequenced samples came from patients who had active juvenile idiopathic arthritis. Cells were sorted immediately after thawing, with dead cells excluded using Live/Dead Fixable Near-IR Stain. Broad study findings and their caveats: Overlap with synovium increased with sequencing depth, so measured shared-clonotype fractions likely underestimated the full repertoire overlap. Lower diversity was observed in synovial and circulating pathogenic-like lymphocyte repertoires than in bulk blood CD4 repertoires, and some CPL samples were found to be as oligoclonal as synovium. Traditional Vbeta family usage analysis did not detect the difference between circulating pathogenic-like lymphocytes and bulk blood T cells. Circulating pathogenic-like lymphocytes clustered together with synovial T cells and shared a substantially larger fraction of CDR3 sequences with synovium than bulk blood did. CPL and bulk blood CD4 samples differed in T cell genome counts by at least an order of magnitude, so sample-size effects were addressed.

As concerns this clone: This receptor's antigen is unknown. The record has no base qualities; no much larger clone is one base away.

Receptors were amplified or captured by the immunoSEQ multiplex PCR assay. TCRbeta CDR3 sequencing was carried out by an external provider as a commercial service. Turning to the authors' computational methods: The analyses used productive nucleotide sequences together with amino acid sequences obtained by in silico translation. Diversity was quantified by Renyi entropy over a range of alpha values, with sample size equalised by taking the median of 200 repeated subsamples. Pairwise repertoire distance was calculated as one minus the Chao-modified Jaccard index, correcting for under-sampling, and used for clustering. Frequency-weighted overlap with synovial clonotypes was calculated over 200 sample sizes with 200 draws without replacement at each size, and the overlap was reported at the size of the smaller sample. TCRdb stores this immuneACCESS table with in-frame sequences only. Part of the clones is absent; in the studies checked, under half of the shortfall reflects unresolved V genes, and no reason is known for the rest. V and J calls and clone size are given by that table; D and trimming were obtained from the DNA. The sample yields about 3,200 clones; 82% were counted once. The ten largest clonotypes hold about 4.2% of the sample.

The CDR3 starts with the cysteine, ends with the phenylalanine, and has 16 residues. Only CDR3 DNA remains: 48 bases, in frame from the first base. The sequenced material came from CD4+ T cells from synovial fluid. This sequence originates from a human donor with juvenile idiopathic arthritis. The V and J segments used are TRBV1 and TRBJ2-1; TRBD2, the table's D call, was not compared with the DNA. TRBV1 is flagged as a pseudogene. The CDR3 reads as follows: CTSSQVPGLAGHEQFF. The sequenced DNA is TGCACCAGCAGCCAAGTCCCCGGACTAGCGGGCCATGAGCAGTTCTTC.